This T cell receptor beta chain was identified during a study of T-cell memory formation after mild COVID-19. General study results and limits: The CD4+ clones that contracted clustered mainly within CM and EM, and the CD8+ clones concentrated in EMRA.

This CDR3 has 16 amino acids. Germline V gene data show CDR1 as MNHEY and CDR2 as SMNVEV (reference sequence). V lost 4 bases and J lost 4; bases outside the gene matches: 9. From the 5' RACE reads, TCRdb called clonotypes with MiXCR, one entry per CDR3 protein. The sample has some 310,000 distinct CDR3 sequences; 20% are singletons. Turning to this clonotype: Its antigen remains unknown.

The chain is built from TRBV27 and TRBJ1-1; 10 nucleotides align to TRBD1. Sequences were obtained from PBMCs or a T cell subset sorted from them (not recorded which). This sequence originates from a man between 18 and 35 years old who had mild COVID-19 (a few samples of this study predate the infection). Cell type and time point are not known. The CDR3 protein is CASSSRKGDRGTEAFF. CDR3 nucleotides: TGTGCCAGCAGTTCACGTAAAGGGGACAGGGGCACTGAAGCTTTCTTT.